Listed below are T cell receptor beta chains from one sample, sequenced in a study of blood T cell repertoires in COVID-19. The assay was immunoSEQ multiplex PCR, and TCRdb's table has in-frame clones only and misses some. The repertoire holds 230,000 or so clones, with 90% as singletons. The specimen sequenced was peripheral blood. All receptors derive from an older woman with COVID-19, enrolled during active disease. Both conserved end residues are part of each CDR3. The order of the fields is D gene, clone size, CDR3 length, V gene, J gene, CDR3 protein, CDR3 DNA. A D gene is named only where the DNA matches it firmly. Where a row states a size, it is once, few, many or the class of an expanded clone; other rows omit it.

d_gene: -; abundance: -; len: 14; v_gene: TRBV15; j_gene: TRBJ2-7; CDR3aa: CATSRRTGSYEQYF; CDR3nt: TGTGCCACCAGCCGACGGACGGGATCCTACGAGCAGTACTTC
d_gene: -; abundance: once; len: 13; v_gene: TRBV3-1/TRBV3-2; j_gene: TRBJ1-1; CDR3aa: CASSQEGATEAFF; CDR3nt: TGTGCCAGCAGCCAAGAGGGAGCCACTGAAGCTTTCTTT
d_gene: TRBD1; abundance: -; len: 16; v_gene: TRBV7-2; j_gene: TRBJ1-2; CDR3aa: CASSLAPRTGPYGYTF; CDR3nt: TGTGCCAGCAGCTTAGCACCTCGGACAGGGCCCTATGGCTACACCTTC
d_gene: TRBD1; abundance: -; len: 16; v_gene: TRBV19; j_gene: TRBJ1-4; CDR3aa: CASSIGGTGENEKLFF; CDR3nt: TGTGCCAGTAGTATAGGGGGGACAGGGGAAAATGAAAAACTGTTTTTT
d_gene: TRBD2; abundance: -; len: 15; v_gene: TRBV5-4; j_gene: TRBJ2-3; CDR3aa: CASSLTSGGTDTQYF; CDR3nt: TGTGCCAGCAGCCTGACTAGCGGGGGTACAGATACGCAGTATTTT
d_gene: TRBD2; abundance: -; len: 17; v_gene: TRBV7-2; j_gene: TRBJ2-7; CDR3aa: CASSPVLVGGGTYEQYF; CDR3nt: TGTGCCAGCAGCCCAGTACTCGTAGGCGGGGGAACCTACGAGCAGTACTTC
d_gene: -; abundance: -; len: 13; v_gene: TRBV7-8; j_gene: TRBJ1-1; CDR3aa: CASSPVAGTEAFF; CDR3nt: TGTGCCAGCAGCCCTGTTGCGGGGACTGAAGCTTTCTTT
d_gene: TRBD1; abundance: -; len: 15; v_gene: TRBV9; j_gene: TRBJ1-5; CDR3aa: CASSSRTGPNQPQHF; CDR3nt: TGTGCCAGCAGCTCAAGGACAGGGCCAAATCAGCCCCAGCATTTT
d_gene: -; abundance: -; len: 13; v_gene: TRBV15; j_gene: TRBJ1-2; CDR3aa: CATSLQKNYGYTF; CDR3nt: TGTGCCACCAGCCTACAGAAAAACTATGGCTACACCTTC
d_gene: -; abundance: -; len: 14; v_gene: TRBV6-5; j_gene: TRBJ1-2; CDR3aa: CASSLAGADYGYTF; CDR3nt: TGTGCCAGCAGCCTCGCAGGGGCTGACTATGGCTACACCTTC
d_gene: -; abundance: -; len: 13; v_gene: TRBV2; j_gene: TRBJ2-5; CDR3aa: CASSALKQETQYF; CDR3nt: TGTGCCAGCAGCGCTCTAAAACAAGAGACCCAGTACTTC
d_gene: -; abundance: -; len: 15; v_gene: TRBV7-9; j_gene: TRBJ1-2; CDR3aa: CASSPAVAGAAGYTF; CDR3nt: TGTGCCAGCAGCCCCGCCGTGGCAGGGGCTGCTGGCTACACCTTC
d_gene: TRBD1; abundance: -; len: 15; v_gene: TRBV3-1/TRBV3-2; j_gene: TRBJ2-2; CDR3aa: CASSQGQGVTGELFF; CDR3nt: TGTGCCAGCAGCCAAGGGCAGGGGGTCACCGGGGAGCTGTTTTTT
d_gene: -; abundance: once; len: 12; v_gene: TRBV5-1; j_gene: TRBJ2-1; CDR3aa: CASSWTRNEQFF; CDR3nt: TGCGCCAGCAGCTGGACTCGCAATGAGCAGTTCTTC
d_gene: -; abundance: -; len: 16; v_gene: TRBV4-3; j_gene: TRBJ1-5; CDR3aa: CASSQDARQTYQPQHF; CDR3nt: TGCGCCAGCAGCCAAGACGCTCGACAGACATATCAGCCCCAGCATTTT